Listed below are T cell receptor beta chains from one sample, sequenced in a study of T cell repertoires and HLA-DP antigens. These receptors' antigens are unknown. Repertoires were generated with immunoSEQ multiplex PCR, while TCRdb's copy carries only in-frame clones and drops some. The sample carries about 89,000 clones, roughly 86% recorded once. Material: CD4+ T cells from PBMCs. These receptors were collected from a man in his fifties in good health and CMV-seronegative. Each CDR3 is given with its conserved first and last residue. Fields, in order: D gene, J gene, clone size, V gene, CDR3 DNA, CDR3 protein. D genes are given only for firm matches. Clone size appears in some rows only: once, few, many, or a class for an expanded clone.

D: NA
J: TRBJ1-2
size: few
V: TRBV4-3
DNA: TGCGCCAGCAGCACTGGACTCTCGCGCTATGGCTACACCTTC
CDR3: CASSTGLSRYGYTF

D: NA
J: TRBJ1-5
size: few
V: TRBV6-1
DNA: TGTGCCAGCAGTGAAGGGGATGGTGGTCAGCCCCAGCATTTT
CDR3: CASSEGDGGQPQHF

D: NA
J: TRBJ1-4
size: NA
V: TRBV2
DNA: TGTGCCAGCAGCGAAGGGGGAGCAACTAATGAAAAACTGTTTTTT
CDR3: CASSEGGATNEKLFF

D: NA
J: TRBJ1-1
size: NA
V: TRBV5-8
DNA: TGTGCCAGCAGCTTGGTTGGCCAGGGAAGCACTGAAGCTTTCTTT
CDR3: CASSLVGQGSTEAFF

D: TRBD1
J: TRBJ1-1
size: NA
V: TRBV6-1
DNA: TGTGCCAGCAGGGACAGGGATAACACTGAAGCTTTCTTT
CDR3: CASRDRDNTEAFF

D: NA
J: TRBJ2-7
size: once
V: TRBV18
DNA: TGTGCCAGCTCACCAACAGCCTATTCCTACGAGCAGTACTTC
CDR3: CASSPTAYSYEQYF

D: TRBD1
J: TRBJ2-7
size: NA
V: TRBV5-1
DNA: TGCGCCAGCAGCTCACCGGACAGGGCCCCCTACGAGCAGTACTTC
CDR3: CASSSPDRAPYEQYF

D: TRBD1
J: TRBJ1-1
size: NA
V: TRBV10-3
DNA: TGTGCCACCACAGGGGGAAACACTGAAGCTTTCTTT
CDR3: CATTGGNTEAFF

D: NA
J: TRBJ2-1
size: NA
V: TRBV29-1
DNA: TGCAGCGTTGAAGATACGGCAGGGTACCACAATGAGCAGTTCTTC
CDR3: CSVEDTAGYHNEQFF

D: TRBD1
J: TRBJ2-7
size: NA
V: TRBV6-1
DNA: TGTGCCATTATAGGGACAGGGGGATACGAGCAGTACTTC
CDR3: CAIIGTGGYEQYF

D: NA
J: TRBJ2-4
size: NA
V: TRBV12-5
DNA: TGTGCTAGTGGTTTGTTATCAGCCCCGAGAGGGGACATTCAGTACTTC
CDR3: CASGLLSAPRGDIQYF

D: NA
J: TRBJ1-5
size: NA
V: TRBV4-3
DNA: TGCGCCAGCAGCCAAGAAATCATCCCCAATCAGCCCCAGCATTTT
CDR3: CASSQEIIPNQPQHF

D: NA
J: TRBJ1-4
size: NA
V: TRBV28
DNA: TGTGCCAGCGGTTCAGGTAACAGGGCTGGTGAAAAACTGTTTTTT
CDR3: CASGSGNRAGEKLFF

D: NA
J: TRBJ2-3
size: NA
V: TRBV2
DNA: TGTGCCAGCAGTCCAGGGGATCCAACGCAGTATTTT
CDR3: CASSPGDPTQYF

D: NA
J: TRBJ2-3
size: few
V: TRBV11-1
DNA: TGTGCCAGCAGCCTGGACCAGACAGATACGCAGTATTTT
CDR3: CASSLDQTDTQYF

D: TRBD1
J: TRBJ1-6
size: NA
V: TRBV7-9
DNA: TGTGCCAGCAGCTTAGGGGTTTTAGGACAGGGGCCTAATTCACCCCTCCACTTT
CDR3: CASSLGVLGQGPNSPLHF

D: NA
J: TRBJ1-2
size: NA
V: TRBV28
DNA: TGTGCCAGCAGTTTAACGGCAGGGAGGCAGTGGGACTATGGCTACACCTTC
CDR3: CASSLTAGRQWDYGYTF

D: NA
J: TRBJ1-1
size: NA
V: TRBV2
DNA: TGTGCCAGCAGCTCCCGGCGCGGGTATACTGAAGCTTTCTTT
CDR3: CASSSRRGYTEAFF

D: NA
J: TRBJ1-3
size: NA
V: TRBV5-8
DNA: TGTGCCAGCAGCCTGGCTGGAAACACCATATATTTT
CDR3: CASSLAGNTIYF

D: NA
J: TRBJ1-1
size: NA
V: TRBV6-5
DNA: TGTGCCAGCATCAGCAACTCTTGGACTGAAGCTTTCTTT
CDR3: CASISNSWTEAFF

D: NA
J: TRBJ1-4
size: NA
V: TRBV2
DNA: TGTGCCAGCAGCGCACGCAACAGGATCAGTAATGAAAAACTGTTTTTT
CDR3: CASSARNRISNEKLFF

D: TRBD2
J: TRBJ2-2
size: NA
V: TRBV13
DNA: TGTGCCAGCAGCCGACTAGCGAGCAACACCGGGGAGCTGTTTTTT
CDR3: CASSRLASNTGELFF

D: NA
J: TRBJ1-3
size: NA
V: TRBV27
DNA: TGTGCCAGCAGCCCGGGGGTCTCTGGAAACACCATATATTTT
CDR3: CASSPGVSGNTIYF

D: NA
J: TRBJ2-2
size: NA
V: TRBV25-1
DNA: TGTGCCAGCAGTGTAGGGGGATCGGGCACCGGGGAGCTGTTTTTT
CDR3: CASSVGGSGTGELFF

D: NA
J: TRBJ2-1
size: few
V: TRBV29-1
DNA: TGCAGCGTTGCCTACTTCGGGGGTAATGAGCAGTTCTTC
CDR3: CSVAYFGGNEQFF

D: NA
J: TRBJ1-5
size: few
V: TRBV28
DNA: TGTGCCAGCACCCGCCTAAGTGGAGGTTCGTTCGGGGAGGGAGGAAATCAGCCCCAGCATTTT
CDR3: CASTRLSGGSFGEGGNQPQHF

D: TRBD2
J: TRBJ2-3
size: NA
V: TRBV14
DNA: TGTGCCAGCAGCGTGCGGGGGGGGCTTACAGATACGCAGTATTTT
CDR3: CASSVRGGLTDTQYF

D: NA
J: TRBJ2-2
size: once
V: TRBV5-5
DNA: TGTGCCAGCAGAACCGGGACGACGTTGAGTAGCACCGGGGAGCTGTTTTTT
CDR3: CASRTGTTLSSTGELFF

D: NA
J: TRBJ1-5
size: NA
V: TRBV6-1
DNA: TGTGCCAGCAGGGACGGGTTGAGCAATCAGCCCCAGCATTTT
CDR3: CASRDGLSNQPQHF

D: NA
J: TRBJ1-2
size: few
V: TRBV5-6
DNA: TGTGCCAGCACCGCCCGGGACAACTTATATGGCTACACCTTC
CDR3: CASTARDNLYGYTF

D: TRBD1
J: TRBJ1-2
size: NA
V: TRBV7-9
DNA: TGTGCCAGCAGCTTAGGCGAGACAGGGAACTATGGCTACACCTTC
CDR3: CASSLGETGNYGYTF

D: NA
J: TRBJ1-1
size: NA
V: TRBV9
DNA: TGTGCCAGCAGCCCTAGAGTTTTGAACACTGAAGCTTTCTTT
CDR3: CASSPRVLNTEAFF

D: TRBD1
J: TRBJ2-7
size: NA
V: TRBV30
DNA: TGTGCCTGGAGCCCCCCGGGACAGGGACGAGGGCAGTACTTC
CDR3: CAWSPPGQGRGQYF

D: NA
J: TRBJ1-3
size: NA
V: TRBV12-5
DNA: TGTGCTAGTGGTTTGGGACCCCCCCGGCAGCCTGGAAACACCATATATTTT
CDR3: CASGLGPPRQPGNTIYF

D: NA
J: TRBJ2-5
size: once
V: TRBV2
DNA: TGTGCCAGCAGTGATGGAGGGCAACGAGAGACCCAGTACTTC
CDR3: CASSDGGQRETQYF

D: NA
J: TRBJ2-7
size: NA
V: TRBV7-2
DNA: TGTGCCAGCAGCTTAGGTGTCAGAACCTACGAGCAGTACTTC
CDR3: CASSLGVRTYEQYF

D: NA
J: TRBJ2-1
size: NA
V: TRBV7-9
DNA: TGTGCCAGCAACCCCGTTGGTACGACTCGCAATGAGCAGTTCTTC
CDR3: CASNPVGTTRNEQFF

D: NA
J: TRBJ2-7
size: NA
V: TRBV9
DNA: TGTGCCAGCAGCCTACTAGATTCACTCTCCTACGAGCAGTACTTC
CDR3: CASSLLDSLSYEQYF

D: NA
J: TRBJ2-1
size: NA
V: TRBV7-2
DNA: TGTGCCAGCAGCTTAGGCGGCGGGAATGAGCAGTTCTTC
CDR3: CASSLGGGNEQFF

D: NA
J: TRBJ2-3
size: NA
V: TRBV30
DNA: TGTGCCTGGAGAGGTGGGGCCCGAACCTCAGATACGCAGTATTTT
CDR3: CAWRGGARTSDTQYF

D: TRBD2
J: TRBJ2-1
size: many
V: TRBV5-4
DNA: TGTGCCAGCAGCTTGGGTAGCGGGAGTCAGGGCAATGAGCAGTTCTTC
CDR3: CASSLGSGSQGNEQFF

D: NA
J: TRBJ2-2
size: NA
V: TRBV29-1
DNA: TGCAGCGTTCCCCGAAAGGCAGGGGCGACCACCGGGGAGCTGTTTTTT
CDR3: CSVPRKAGATTGELFF

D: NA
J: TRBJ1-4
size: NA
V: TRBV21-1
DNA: TGTGCCAGCAGCTCCCGCGTAGAAGGAAAACTGTTTTTT
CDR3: CASSSRVEGKLFF

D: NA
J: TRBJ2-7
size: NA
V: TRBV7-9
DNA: TGTGCCAGCAGCTCCGGGCGAGGGGTGAACCCTACCTACGAGCAGTACTTC
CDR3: CASSSGRGVNPTYEQYF

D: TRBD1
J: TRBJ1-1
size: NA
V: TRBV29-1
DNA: TGCAGCGCCGGAGGACAGGGACGGTCTTTCTTT
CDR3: CSAGGQGRSFF

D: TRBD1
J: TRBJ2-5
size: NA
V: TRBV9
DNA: TGTGCCAGCAGCACTCACAGGGGAACCTCCCAAGAGACCCAGTACTTC
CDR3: CASSTHRGTSQETQYF

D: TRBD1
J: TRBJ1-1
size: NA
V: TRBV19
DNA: TGTGCCAGTAGTATAGGCGGGACAGACGAAGCTTTCTTT
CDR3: CASSIGGTDEAFF

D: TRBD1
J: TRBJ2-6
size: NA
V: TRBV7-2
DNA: TGTGCCAGCAGGCCGGGACAGACTTATTCTGGGGCCAACGTCCTGACTTTC
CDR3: CASRPGQTYSGANVLTF

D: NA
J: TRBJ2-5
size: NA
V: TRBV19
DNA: TGTGCCAGTAGTATAGCCGGAGAGACCCAGTACTTC
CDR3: CASSIAGETQYF

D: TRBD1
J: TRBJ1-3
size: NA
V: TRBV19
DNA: TGTGCCAGTTTCAGTCCGGGACAGGGCGGAAACACCATATATTTT
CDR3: CASFSPGQGGNTIYF

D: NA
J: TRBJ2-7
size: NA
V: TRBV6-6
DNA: TGTGCCAGCCGAAACTATGAGGGCTACGAGCAGTACTTC
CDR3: CASRNYEGYEQYF

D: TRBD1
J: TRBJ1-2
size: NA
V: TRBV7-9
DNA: TGTGCCAGCAGCTTATTGCCAGGGGGAAACTATGGCTACACCTTC
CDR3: CASSLLPGGNYGYTF

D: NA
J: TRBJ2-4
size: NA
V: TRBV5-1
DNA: TGCGCCAGCAGCGACGCGGGATTTGACATTCAGTACTTC
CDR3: CASSDAGFDIQYF

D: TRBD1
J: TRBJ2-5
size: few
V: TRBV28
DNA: TGTGCCAGCAACAGGGGGCGTGAGACCCAGTACTTC
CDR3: CASNRGRETQYF

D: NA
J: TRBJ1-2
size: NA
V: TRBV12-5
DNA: TGTGCTAGTGGGGCGGCCTCCCCGGGGAGCTACACCTTC
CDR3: CASGAASPGSYTF

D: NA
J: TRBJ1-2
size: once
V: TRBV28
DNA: TGTGCCAGCAGACTAAACCGGGATGGCTATGGCTACACCTTC
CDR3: CASRLNRDGYGYTF

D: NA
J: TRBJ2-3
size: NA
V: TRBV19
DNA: TGTGCCACCTCGGGCAGTAGCACAGATACGCAGTATTTT
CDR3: CATSGSSTDTQYF

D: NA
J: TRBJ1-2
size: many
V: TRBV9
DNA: TGTGCCAGCAGCGTAAGCCCCGACCACTATGGCTACACCTTC
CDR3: CASSVSPDHYGYTF

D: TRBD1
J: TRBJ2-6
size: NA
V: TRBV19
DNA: TGTGCCAGTAGGGGGGCGTCAGGGGGCATTACTGGGGCCAACGTCCTGACTTTC
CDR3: CASRGASGGITGANVLTF